Below are 24 T cell receptor beta chains sequenced from a single sample in a study of blood T cells in healthy people across ages. Together with a sample-barcoded 5' primer, a J-beta primer mix was included in a second PCR lasting roughly 7 to 11 cycles. Each CDR3 protein is one row after TCRdb ran MiXCR on the 5' RACE reads. This table holds fewer than 1.5 million distinct CDR3 sequences, roughly 40% found once. Sequences were obtained from blood. The receptors were gathered from a woman between 18 and 30 years old in good health.

The chain links TRBV10-3 to TRBJ2-3; 11 bases fit TRBD2. CDR3 length: 19 residues. With V trimmed by 5 bases and J by 0 bases, 13 bases remained unmatched. Looked up from germline, CDR1 is ENHRY and CDR2 is SYGVKD. The CDR3 protein is CAISIFPGTSGVSTDTQYF. The DNA of the CDR3 is TGTGCCATCAGTATCTTTCCCGGGACTAGCGGCGTAAGCACAGATACGCAGTATTTT.

The rearrangement uses TRBV20-1 and TRBJ2-4; 15 nucleotides agree with TRBD2. This CDR3 is built from 16 residues. Germline CDR1 reads DFQATT; CDR2 reads SNEGSKA (reference sequence). Losses at the gene ends were 0 bases for V and 15 bases for J; bases not matched to a gene: 12. CDR3 amino acids: CSARDMGLAGGWERYF. The CDR3 DNA follows: TGCAGTGCTAGAGATATGGGACTAGCGGGAGGATGGGAGCGGTACTTC.

This chain connects TRBV7-8 to TRBJ2-2; 12 nucleotides agree with TRBD2. The CDR3 totals 16 residues. Germline loops: CDR1 SGHVS, CDR2 FQNEAQ. The V and J ends lost 5 bases and 4 bases, in that order; junction bases with no gene match: 5. The CDR3 protein is CASSGRTSGVTGELFF. The CDR3 region has the DNA TGTGCCAGCAGCGGGAGGACTAGCGGGGTCACCGGGGAGCTGTTTTTT.

This clonotype was observed a handful of times. The rearrangement uses TRBV27 and TRBJ1-5; the D is unclear. V shed 0 bases and J shed 7 bases, with 13 bases lying between them. Germline V CDR1 and CDR2: MNHEY, SMNVEV (reference sequence). This CDR3 region has 15 residues. The CDR3 region is CASSLSAGVNQPQHF. DNA for the CDR3: TGTGCCAGCAGTTTATCGGCCGGAGTCAACCAGCCCCAGCATTTT.

This clonotype occurred a few times. J is TRBJ2-2 and V is TRBV5-6, with 7 nucleotides matching TRBD2. CDR3 length equals 14 residues. Germline assignment: CDR1 SGHDT and CDR2 YYEEEE. The junction had 5 bases not matched to a gene; V was cut back by 4 bases and J by 5 bases. The CDR3 protein is CASSPGTKTGELFF. The CDR3 DNA reads TGTGCCAGCAGCCCCGGGACTAAGACCGGGGAGCTGTTTTTT.

This chain joins TRBV27 and TRBJ2-1, with 9 positions matching TRBD2. Germline V CDR1 and CDR2: MNHEY, SMNVEV (reference sequence). CDR3 size: 14 residues. V lost 7 bases, J lost 4 bases, and 5 bases stayed unmatched. CDR3 loop: CASKSLAGYNEQFF. Here the CDR3 DNA reads TGTGCCAGCAAGTCTCTAGCGGGATACAATGAGCAGTTCTTC.

The V and J genes are TRBV20-1 and TRBJ1-2; possibly TRBD1 for D (6 bases). The CDR3 consists of 13 residues. The germline V gene has CDR1 DFQATT and CDR2 SNEGSKA (reference sequence). Trimming took off 5 bases at V and 2 bases at J, with 12 bases between the two ends. CDR3 in DNA: TGCAGTGCTGTCGAAGGGGGGAACTATGGCTACACCTTC. Residues: CSAVEGGNYGYTF.

The V call is TRBV7-2, the J call TRBJ2-7, with TRBD1 identical over 7 bases. With V trimmed by 4 bases and J by 2 bases, 5 bases remained unmatched. Per the germline V gene, CDR1 is SGHTA and CDR2 is FQGNSA. This CDR3 comprises 14 residues. CDR3 sequence: CASSWDSKTYEQYF. The CDR3 DNA sequence: TGTGCCAGCAGCTGGGACAGCAAAACCTACGAGCAGTACTTC.

This chain connects TRBV5-1 to TRBJ2-4; 12 bases align to TRBD2. The J call is uncertain, as TRBJ2-7 better fits the DNA end. The CDR3 runs to 15 residues. Germline V CDR1 and CDR2: SGHRS, YFSETQ. CDR3 sequence reads: CASSLSLAGGGEQYF. The CDR3 DNA sequence: TGCGCCAGCAGCTTGTCGCTAGCGGGAGGGGGCGAGCAGTACTTC.

This clonotype was seen many times. The rearrangement joins TRBV6-1 to TRBJ2-5; weak D call: TRBD1 (6 bases). CDR3 length: 11 residues. With 4 bases removed from V and 11 bases from J, the gap between germline ends came to 11 bases. Germline assignment: CDR1 MNHNS and CDR2 SASEGT. The CDR3 DNA follows: TGTGCCAGCAGTGGACAGGCTGAGCAGTACTTC. Translating it yields CASSGQAEQYF.

The gene calls are TRBV7-8 and TRBJ1-6; 8 bases map to TRBD1. From germline, CDR1 is SGHVS and CDR2 FQNEAQ. The V and J ends lost 7 bases and 0 bases, in that order; junction bases with no gene match: 5. The CDR3 runs to 16 residues. The CDR3 is CASTSGQDSYNSPLHF. In DNA form, the CDR3 reads TGTGCCAGCACCTCGGGACAGGACTCCTATAATTCACCCCTCCACTTT. The whole variable domain, filled in from reference TRBV7-8 and TRBJ1-6, reads GAGVSQSPRYKVAKRGQDVALRCDPISGHVSLFWYQQALGQGPEFLTYFQNEAQLDKSGLPSDRFFAERPEGSVSTLKIQRTQQEDSAVYLCASTSGQDSYNSPLHFGNGTRLTVT.

The V and J genes are TRBV18 and TRBJ2-2, with TRBD2 as a possible D gene (6 bases). Trimming left V 4 bases short and J 0 bases short, with 9 bases between. This CDR3 region has 15 residues. Germline V gene data show CDR1 as KGHSH and CDR2 as LQKENI. In DNA, the CDR3 is TGTGCCAGCTCACGTAGCGGACCGAACACCGGGGAGCTGTTTTTT. Translating it yields CASSRSGPNTGELFF.

The chain uses TRBV6-1 and TRBJ1-6; D unresolved. V gave up 2 bases and J gave up 6 bases, with 17 bases separating them. This CDR3 comprises 17 residues. The germline gives CDR1 MNHNS, CDR2 SASEGT. CDR3 nucleotide sequence: TGTGCCAGCAGTGAATTCCCTCTTGGACGGAGTAATTCACCCCTCCACTTT. Residues: CASSEFPLGRSNSPLHF.

The rearrangement uses TRBV10-3 and TRBJ2-7; D may be TRBD2 (6 bases). The V end lost 3 bases, the J end lost 3 bases, and 15 bases lay between the germline ends. The CDR3 contains 15 residues. The germline gives CDR1 ENHRY, CDR2 SYGVKD. The CDR3 DNA reads as TGTGCCATCAGTGATGACAGAGCGGGCAGCTACGAGCAGTACTTC. Translation: CAISDDRAGSYEQYF.

This clonotype was observed a few times. The gene calls are TRBV4-1 and TRBJ2-7, with D tentatively TRBD2 (5 bases). The CDR3 runs 15 residues. The germline V gene encodes CDR1 MGHRA and CDR2 YSYEKL. Trimming cost V 4 bases and J 0 bases, with 13 bases left between them. In nucleotides, the CDR3 is TGCGCCAGCAGCCCCGGACTGTCCAGCTCCTACGAGCAGTACTTC. Translated: CASSPGLSSSYEQYF.

This clonotype was seen many times. At one end the junction does not follow the germline gene, possibly because of a read error. This chain joins TRBV12-3 or TRBV12-4 and TRBJ2-7; perhaps D is TRBD1 or TRBD2 (5 bases each). CDR3 length equals 14 residues. The CDR3, as DNA: TGTGCCAGCAGCTTAGGTAGGGGAGCCTACGAGCAGTACTTC. Its translation is CASSLGRGAYEQYF.

This rearrangement joins TRBV11-2 to TRBJ2-4; maybe TRBD2 (6 bases). The DNA end is a closer match to TRBJ2-7, so the J assignment may be wrong. Germline V gene lookup returns CDR1 SGHAT and CDR2 FQNNGV. The CDR3 is 14 amino acids. CDR3 sequence reads: CASSLDLTSSEQYF. The CDR3, as DNA: TGTGCCAGCAGCTTAGATTTAACTAGCAGCGAGCAGTACTTC.

The chain couples TRBV10-2 to TRBJ2-1; TRBD2 is a possible D gene (5 bases). This CDR3 spans 16 amino acids. CDR1 WSHSY and CDR2 SAAADI come from the germline V gene. Between the trimmed V and J ends, which lost 0 bases and 2 bases, there was a span of 11 bases. DNA of the CDR3: TGCGCCAGCAGTGAGTCGACTCGGGAACCCTACAATGAGCAGTTCTTC. Translation gives CASSESTREPYNEQFF.

This chain joins TRBV2 and TRBJ1-2; D is unclear. Trimming took off 8 bases at V and 8 bases at J, with 12 bases between the two ends. From germline, CDR1 is SNHLY and CDR2 FYNNEI. There are 11 residues in the CDR3. The CDR3 protein is CASCETLGYTF. The CDR3 DNA sequence: TGTGCCAGCTGCGAGACCTTAGGCTACACCTTC.

The chain combines TRBV7-9 with TRBJ1-2; D uncertain. The germline V gene encodes CDR1 SEHNR and CDR2 FQNEAQ (reference sequence). This CDR3 has 13 residues. Trimming took 0 bases from V and 8 from J, leaving 10 bases between them. Here the CDR3 reads CASSLAWSGGYTF. The CDR3 region has the DNA TGTGCCAGCAGCTTAGCGTGGTCGGGGGGCTACACCTTC.

Only a few counts were recorded for this clonotype. The rearrangement links TRBV10-3 to TRBJ2-3; 12 positions match TRBD2. CDR3 size: 15 residues. The germline V gene has CDR1 ENHRY and CDR2 SYGVKD. Trimming took 6 bases from V and 5 from J; bases not matched to a gene: 6. Written as DNA, the CDR3 is TGTGCCATCAGGACTAGCGGGAGTCCGTTAGATACGCAGTATTTT. It encodes CAIRTSGSPLDTQYF.

This clonotype was observed a few times. The chain uses TRBV28 and TRBJ2-5; TRBD1 or TRBD2 may be the D gene (6 bases each). The CDR3 contains 15 residues. Between the trimmed V and J ends, which lost 2 bases and 4 bases, there was a span of 14 bases. Germline lookup yields CDR1 MDHEN and CDR2 SYDVKM. DNA of the CDR3: TGTGCCAGCAGTTTAGCAGGAGGGGGTGGAGAGACCCAGTACTTC. Protein product: CASSLAGGGGETQYF.

The genes are TRBV3-1 and TRBJ2-7, with a tentative D call TRBD2 (6 bases). The DNA end favors TRBJ2-5, so the J call may be wrong. Germline V gene data show CDR1 as LGHDT and CDR2 as YNNKEL (reference sequence). The CDR3 covers 15 residues. The CDR3 spells CASSQMPGDGETQYF. The CDR3 DNA is TGTGCCAGCAGCCAAATGCCGGGGGACGGAGAGACCCAGTACTTC.

This clonotype was observed a few times. The J gene is TRBJ2-7, the V gene TRBV7-2; 10 bases map to TRBD2. The CDR3 length is 16 residues. Germline CDR1 is SGHTA and CDR2 is FQGNSA. V was pared by 3 bases and J by 2 bases, with 7 bases of the junction left unmatched. CDR3: CASSFGPGTSAYEQYF. The CDR3 region has the DNA TGTGCCAGCAGCTTCGGACCAGGGACTAGCGCCTACGAGCAGTACTTC.